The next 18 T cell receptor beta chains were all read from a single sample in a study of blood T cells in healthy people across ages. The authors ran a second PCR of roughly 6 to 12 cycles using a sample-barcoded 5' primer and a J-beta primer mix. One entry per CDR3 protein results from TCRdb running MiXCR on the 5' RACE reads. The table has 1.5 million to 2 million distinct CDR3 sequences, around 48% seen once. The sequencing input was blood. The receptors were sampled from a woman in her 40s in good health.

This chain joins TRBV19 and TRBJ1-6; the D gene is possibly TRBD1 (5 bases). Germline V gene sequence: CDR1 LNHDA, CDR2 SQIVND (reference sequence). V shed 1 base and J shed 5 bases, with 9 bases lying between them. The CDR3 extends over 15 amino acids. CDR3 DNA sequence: TGTGCCAGTAGTATAGCCGGGACGGATAATTCACCCCTCCACTTT. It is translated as CASSIAGTDNSPLHF. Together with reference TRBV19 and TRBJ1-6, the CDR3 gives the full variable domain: DGGITQSPKYLFRKEGQNVTLSCEQNLNHDAMYWYRQDPGQGLRLIYYSQIVNDFQKGDIAEGYSVSREKKESFPLTVTSAQKNPTAFYLCASSIAGTDNSPLHFGNGTRLTVT.

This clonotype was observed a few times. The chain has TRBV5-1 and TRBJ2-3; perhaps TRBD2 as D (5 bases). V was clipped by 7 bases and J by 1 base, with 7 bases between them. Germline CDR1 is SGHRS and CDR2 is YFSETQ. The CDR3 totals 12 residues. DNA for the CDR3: TGCGCCAGCCTCGGGGGCACAGATACGCAGTATTTT. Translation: CASLGGTDTQYF.

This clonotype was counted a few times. The CDR3 region is CASTSKQETQYF. CDR3 coding DNA: TGCGCCAGCACCAGCAAGCAAGAGACCCAGTACTTC. The V gene is TRBV5-1, the J gene TRBJ2-5, with unresolved D. Germline CDR1 SGHRS, CDR2 YFSETQ. The CDR3 has 12 amino acids. Trimming removed 6 bases from V and 2 bases from J, with 8 bases in between.

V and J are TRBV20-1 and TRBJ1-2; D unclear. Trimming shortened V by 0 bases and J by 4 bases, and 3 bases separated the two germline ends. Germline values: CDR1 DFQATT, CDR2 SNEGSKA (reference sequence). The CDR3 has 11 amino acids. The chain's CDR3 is CSARETYGYTF. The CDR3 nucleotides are TGCAGTGCTAGAGAGACCTATGGCTACACCTTC.

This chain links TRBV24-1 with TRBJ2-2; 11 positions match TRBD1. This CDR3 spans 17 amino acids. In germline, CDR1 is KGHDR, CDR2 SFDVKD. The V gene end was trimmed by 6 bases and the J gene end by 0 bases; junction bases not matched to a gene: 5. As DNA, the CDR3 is TGTGCCACCAGTTCTCGGGACAGGGGGGCGAACACCGGGGAGCTGTTTTTT. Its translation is CATSSRDRGANTGELFF.

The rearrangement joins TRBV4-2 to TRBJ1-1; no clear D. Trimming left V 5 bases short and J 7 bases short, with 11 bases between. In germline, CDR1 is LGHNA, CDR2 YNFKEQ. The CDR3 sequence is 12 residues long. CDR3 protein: CASSYDSVEAFF. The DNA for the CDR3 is TGTGCCAGCAGCTACGATTCGGTTGAAGCTTTCTTT.

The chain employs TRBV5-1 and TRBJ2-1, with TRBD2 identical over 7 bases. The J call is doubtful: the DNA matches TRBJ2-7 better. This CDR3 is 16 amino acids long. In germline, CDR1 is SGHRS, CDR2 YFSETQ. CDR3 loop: CASSPFEAGIYNEQYF. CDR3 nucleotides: TGCGCCAGCAGCCCCTTTGAAGCGGGGATATACAATGAGCAGTACTTC.

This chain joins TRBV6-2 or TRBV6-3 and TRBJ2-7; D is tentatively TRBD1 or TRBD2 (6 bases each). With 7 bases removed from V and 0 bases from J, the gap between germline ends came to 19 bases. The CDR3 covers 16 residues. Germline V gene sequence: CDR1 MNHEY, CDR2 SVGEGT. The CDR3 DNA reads TGTGCCAGCACCCAGGGGCGGGAAAAATTCTCCTACGAGCAGTACTTC. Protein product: CASTQGREKFSYEQYF.

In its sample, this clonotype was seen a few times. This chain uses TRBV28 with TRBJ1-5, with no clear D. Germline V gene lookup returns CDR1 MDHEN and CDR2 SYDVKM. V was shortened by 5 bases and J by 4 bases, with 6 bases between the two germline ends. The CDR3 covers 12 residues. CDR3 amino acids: CASSIRNQPQHF. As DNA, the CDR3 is TGTGCCAGCAGTATTCGAAATCAGCCCCAGCATTTT.

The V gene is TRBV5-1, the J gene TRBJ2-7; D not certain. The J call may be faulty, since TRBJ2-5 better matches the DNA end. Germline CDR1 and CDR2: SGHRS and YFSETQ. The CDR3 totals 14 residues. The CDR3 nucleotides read TGCGCCAGCAGCTCCCTGCTTAGTGGAGAGACCCAGTACTTC. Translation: CASSSLLSGETQYF.

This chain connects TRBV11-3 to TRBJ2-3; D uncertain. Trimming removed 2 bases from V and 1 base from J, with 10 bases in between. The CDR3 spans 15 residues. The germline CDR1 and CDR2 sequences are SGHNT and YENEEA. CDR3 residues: CASSLRRTGTDTQYF. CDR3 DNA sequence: TGTGCCAGCAGCTTAAGGCGGACCGGCACAGATACGCAGTATTTT.

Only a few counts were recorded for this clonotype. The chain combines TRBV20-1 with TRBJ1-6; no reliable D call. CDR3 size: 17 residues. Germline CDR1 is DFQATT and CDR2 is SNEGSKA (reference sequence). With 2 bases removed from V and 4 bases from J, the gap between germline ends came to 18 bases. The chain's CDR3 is CSARTLLSGPYNSPLHF. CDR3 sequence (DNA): TGCAGTGCTAGAACCCTCCTGTCAGGCCCTTATAATTCACCCCTCCACTTT.

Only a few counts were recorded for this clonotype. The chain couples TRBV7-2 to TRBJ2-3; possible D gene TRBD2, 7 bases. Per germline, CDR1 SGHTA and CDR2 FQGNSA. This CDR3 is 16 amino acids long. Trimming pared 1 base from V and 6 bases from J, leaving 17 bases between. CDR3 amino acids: CASSLEGGGFEDTQYF. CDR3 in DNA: TGTGCCAGCAGCTTAGAGGGGGGGGGCTTTGAGGATACGCAGTATTTT.

CDR3 sequence: CSAAPSGGFYEQYF. The CDR3 nucleotides read TGCAGTGCAGCCCCTAGCGGGGGGTTCTACGAGCAGTACTTC. The chain recombines TRBV20-1 with TRBJ2-7, with 11 bases that match TRBD2. The V gene's germline CDR1 is DFQATT and CDR2 SNEGSKA (reference sequence). The CDR3 sequence is 14 residues long. J gave up 3 bases and V 6 bases, and 7 bases lay outside the gene matches.

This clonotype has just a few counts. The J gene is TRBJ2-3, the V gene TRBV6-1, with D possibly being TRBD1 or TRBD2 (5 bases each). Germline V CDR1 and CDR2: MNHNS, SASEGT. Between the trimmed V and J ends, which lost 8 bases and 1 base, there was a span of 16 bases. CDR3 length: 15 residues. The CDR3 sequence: CASPPGLSGTDTQYF. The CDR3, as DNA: TGTGCCAGCCCCCCGGGGCTTTCGGGCACAGATACGCAGTATTTT.

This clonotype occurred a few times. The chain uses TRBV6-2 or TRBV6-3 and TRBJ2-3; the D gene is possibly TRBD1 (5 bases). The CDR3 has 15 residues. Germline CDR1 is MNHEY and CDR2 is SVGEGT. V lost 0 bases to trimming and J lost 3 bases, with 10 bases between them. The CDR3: CASSYSDTLTDTQYF. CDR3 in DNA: TGTGCCAGCAGTTACTCGGACACACTGACAGATACGCAGTATTTT.

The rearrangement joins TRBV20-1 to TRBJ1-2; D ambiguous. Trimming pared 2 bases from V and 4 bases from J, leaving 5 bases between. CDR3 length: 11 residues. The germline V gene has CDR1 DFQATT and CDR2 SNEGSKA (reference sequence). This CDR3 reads CSARRAYGYTF. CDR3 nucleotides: TGCAGTGCTAGAAGGGCCTATGGCTACACCTTC.

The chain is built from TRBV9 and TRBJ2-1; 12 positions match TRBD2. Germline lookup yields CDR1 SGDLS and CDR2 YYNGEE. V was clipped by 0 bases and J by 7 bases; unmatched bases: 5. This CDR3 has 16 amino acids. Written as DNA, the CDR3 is TGTGCCAGCAGCGTAGACTTACTAGCGGGGGGAAATGAGCAGTTCTTC. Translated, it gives CASSVDLLAGGNEQFF.